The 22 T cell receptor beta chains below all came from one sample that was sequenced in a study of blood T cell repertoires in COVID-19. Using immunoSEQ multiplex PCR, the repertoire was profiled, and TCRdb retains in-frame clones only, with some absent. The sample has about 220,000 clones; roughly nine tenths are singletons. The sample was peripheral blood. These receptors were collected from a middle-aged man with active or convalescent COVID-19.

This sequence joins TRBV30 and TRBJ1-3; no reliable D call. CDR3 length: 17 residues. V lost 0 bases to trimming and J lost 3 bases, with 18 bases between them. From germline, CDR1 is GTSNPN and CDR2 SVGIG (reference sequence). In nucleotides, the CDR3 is TGTGCCTGGAGTGTACTTGGGCCCCTAGGAGGTGGAAACACCATATATTTT. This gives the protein CAWSVLGPLGGGNTIYF.

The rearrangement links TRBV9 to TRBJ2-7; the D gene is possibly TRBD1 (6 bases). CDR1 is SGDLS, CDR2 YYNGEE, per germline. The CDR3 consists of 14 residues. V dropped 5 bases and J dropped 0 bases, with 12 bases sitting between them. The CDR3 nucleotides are TGTGCCAGCAGTAGGGGGATAAGCTCCTACGAGCAGTACTTC. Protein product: CASSRGISSYEQYF.

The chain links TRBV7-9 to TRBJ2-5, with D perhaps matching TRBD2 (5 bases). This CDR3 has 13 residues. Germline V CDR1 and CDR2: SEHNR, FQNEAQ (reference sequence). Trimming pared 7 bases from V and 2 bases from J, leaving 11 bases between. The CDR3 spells CASNSDWQETQYF. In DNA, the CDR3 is TGTGCCAGCAACTCGGACTGGCAAGAGACCCAGTACTTC.

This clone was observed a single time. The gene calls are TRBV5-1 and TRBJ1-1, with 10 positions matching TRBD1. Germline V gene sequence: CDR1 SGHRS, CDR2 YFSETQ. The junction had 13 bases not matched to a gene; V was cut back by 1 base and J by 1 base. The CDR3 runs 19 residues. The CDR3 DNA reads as TGCGCCAGCAGCTTGTGGGCCGAGGTGACAGGGGGCAGGAACACTGAAGCTTTCTTT. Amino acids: CASSLWAEVTGGRNTEAFF.

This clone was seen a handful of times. DNA for the CDR3: TGCGCCAGCAGTGAGGGGACAAACCCTCGCAGGACTGAAGCTTTCTTT. Its protein product is CASSEGTNPRRTEAFF. The V call is TRBV10-1, the J call TRBJ1-1, with D maybe TRBD1 (6 bases). V lost 2 bases and J 5 bases, leaving 18 bases between the germline ends. This CDR3 comprises 16 residues. Germline assignment: CDR1 WNHNN and CDR2 SYGVQD (reference sequence).

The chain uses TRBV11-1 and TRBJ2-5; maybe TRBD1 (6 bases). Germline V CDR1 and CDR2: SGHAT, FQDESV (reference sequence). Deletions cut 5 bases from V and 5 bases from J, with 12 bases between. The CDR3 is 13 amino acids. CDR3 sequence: CASSLQGLETQYF. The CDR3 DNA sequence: TGTGCCAGCAGCCTACAGGGCCTCGAGACCCAGTACTTC.

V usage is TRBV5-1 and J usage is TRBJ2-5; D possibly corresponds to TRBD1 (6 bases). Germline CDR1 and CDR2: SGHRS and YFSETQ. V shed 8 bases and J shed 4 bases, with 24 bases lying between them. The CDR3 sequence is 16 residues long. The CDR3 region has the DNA TGCGCCAGTAGAAGCAGGGGAAGCGGACTGGGAGAGACCCAGTACTTC. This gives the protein CASRSRGSGLGETQYF.

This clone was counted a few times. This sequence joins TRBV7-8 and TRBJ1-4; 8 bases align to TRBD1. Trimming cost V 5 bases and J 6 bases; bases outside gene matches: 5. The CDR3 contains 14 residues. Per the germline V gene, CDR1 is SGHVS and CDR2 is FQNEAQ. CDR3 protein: CASSPGGIDEKLFF. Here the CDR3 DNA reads TGTGCCAGCAGCCCAGGGGGCATCGATGAAAAACTGTTTTTT. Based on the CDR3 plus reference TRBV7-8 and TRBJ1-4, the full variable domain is GAGVSQSPRYKVAKRGQDVALRCDPISGHVSLFWYQQALGQGPEFLTYFQNEAQLDKSGLPSDRFFAERPEGSVSTLKIQRTQQEDSAVYLCASSPGGIDEKLFFGSGTQLSVL.

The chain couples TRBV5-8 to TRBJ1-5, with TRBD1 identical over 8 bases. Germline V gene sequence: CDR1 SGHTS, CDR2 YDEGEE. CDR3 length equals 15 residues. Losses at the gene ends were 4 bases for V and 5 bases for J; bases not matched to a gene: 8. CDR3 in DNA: TGTGCCAGCAGCCAGGGACAGGATCGCGATCAGCCCCAGCATTTT. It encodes CASSQGQDRDQPQHF.

In DNA, the CDR3 is TGTGCCAGCAGCGAGGGGGGCGGGGGATACGAGCAGTACTTC. Protein: CASSEGGGGYEQYF. V is TRBV4-2 and J is TRBJ2-7; possible D gene TRBD2, 7 bases. Germline V gene lookup returns CDR1 LGHNA and CDR2 YNFKEQ. V lost 5 bases and J lost 4, with 15 bases in between. CDR3 length: 14 amino acids.

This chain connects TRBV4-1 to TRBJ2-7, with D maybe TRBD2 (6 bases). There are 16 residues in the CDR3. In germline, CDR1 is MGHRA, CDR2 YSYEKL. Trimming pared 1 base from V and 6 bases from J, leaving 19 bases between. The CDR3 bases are TGCGCCAGCAGCCAAGGAGGCCGGGGGTCCTTCCTCGAGCAGTACTTC. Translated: CASSQGGRGSFLEQYF.

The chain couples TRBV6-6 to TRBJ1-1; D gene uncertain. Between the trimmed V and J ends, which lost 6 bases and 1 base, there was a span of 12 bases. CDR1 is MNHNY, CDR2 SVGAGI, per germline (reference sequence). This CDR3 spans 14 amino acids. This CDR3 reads CASSNAAGNTEAFF. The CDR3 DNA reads TGTGCCAGCAGCAACGCAGCAGGGAACACTGAAGCTTTCTTT.

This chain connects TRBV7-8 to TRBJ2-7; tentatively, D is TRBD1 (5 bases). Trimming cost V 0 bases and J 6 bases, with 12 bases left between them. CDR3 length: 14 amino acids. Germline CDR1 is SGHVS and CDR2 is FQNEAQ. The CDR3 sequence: CASSLAIRGGEQYF. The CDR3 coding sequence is TGTGCCAGCAGCTTAGCGATAAGGGGTGGCGAGCAGTACTTC.

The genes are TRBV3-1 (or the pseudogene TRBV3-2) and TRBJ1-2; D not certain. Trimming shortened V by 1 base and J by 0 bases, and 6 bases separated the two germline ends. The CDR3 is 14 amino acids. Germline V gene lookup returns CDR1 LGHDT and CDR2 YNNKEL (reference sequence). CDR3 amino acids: CASSQGAANYGYTF. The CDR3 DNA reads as TGTGCCAGCAGCCAAGGTGCAGCTAACTATGGCTACACCTTC.

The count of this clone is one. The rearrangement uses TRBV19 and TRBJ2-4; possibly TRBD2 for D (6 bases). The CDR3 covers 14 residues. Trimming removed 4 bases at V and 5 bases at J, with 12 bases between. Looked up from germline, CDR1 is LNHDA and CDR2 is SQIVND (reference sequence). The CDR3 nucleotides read TGTGCCAGTAGTAGCCGGGACTTTGAAAACATTCAGTACTTC. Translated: CASSSRDFENIQYF.

The CDR3 loop reads CASSTGQGVTVYTQYF. DNA of the CDR3: TGCGCCAGCAGCACCGGACAGGGAGTTACGGTGTATACGCAGTATTTT. The rearrangement uses TRBV5-1 and TRBJ2-3, with 8 nucleotides matching TRBD1. Germline CDR1 and CDR2: SGHRS and YFSETQ. V shed 4 bases, J shed 7 bases, and the junction held 14 bases outside the gene matches. CDR3 size: 16 residues.

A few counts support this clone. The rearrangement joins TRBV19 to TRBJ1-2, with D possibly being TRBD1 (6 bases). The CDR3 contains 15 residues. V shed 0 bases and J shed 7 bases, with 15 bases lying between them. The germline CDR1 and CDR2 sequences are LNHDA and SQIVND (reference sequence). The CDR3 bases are TGTGCCAGTAGTATAGAAGGACAGCGGCGGATTGGCTACACCTTC. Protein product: CASSIEGQRRIGYTF.

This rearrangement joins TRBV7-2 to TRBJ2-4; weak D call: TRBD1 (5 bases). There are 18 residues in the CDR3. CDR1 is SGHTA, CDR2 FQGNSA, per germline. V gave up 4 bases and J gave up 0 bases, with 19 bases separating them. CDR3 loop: CASSSEPRQPGAKNIQYF. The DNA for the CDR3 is TGTGCCAGCAGCTCGGAACCAAGACAGCCTGGAGCCAAAAACATTCAGTACTTC.

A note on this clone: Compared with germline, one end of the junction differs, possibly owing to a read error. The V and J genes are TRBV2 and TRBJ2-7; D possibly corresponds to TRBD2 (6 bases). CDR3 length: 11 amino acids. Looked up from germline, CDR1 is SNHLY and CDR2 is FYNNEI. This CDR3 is CASSEAAREAF. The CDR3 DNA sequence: TGTGCCAGCAGTGAAGCGGCCAGGGAGGCCTTC.

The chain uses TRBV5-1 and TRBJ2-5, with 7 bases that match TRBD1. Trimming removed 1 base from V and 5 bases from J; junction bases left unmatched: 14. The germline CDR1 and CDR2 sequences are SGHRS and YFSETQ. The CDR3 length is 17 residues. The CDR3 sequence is CASSLTHSTGLGETQYF. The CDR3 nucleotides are TGCGCCAGCAGCTTGACCCACTCGACAGGGTTGGGGGAGACCCAGTACTTC. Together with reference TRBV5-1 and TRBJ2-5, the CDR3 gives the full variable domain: KAGVTQTPRYLIKTRGQQVTLSCSPISGHRSVSWYQQTPGQGLQFLFEYFSETQRNKGNFPGRFSGRQFSNSRSEMNVSTLELGDSALYLCASSLTHSTGLGETQYFGPGTRLLVL.

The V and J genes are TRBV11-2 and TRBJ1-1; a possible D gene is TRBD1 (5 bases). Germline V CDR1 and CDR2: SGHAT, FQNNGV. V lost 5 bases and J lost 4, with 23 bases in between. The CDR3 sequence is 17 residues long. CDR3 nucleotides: TGTGCCAGCAGCCGACAATTACCGACCATGGGGGGCACTGAAGCTTTCTTT. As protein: CASSRQLPTMGGTEAFF. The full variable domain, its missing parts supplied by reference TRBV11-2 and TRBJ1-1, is EAGVAQSPRYKIIEKRQSVAFWCNPISGHATLYWYQQILGQGPKLLIQFQNNGVVDDSQLPKDRFSAERLKGVDSTLKIQPAKLEDSAVYLCASSRQLPTMGGTEAFFGQGTRLTVV.

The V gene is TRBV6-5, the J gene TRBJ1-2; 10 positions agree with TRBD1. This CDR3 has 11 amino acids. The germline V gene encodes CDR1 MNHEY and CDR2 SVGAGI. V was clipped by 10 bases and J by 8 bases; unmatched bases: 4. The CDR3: CAIDRGLGYTF. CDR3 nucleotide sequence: TGTGCCATAGACAGGGGGCTGGGCTACACCTTC.